This T cell receptor beta chain is drawn from a study of T-cell reconstitution after alpha-beta-depleted transplantation in children. Unique molecular identifiers were built into the TCRbeta library. One entry per CDR3 protein results from TCRdb running MiXCR on the PCR reads. The repertoire consists of around 360,000 distinct CDR3 sequences, with over 9% occurring once and the leading ten covering around 2.4%. Germline V gives CDR1 SGHVS, CDR2 FNYEAQ. This CDR3 contains 18 residues. Germline trimming cut 3 bases from V and 1 base from J; bases unmatched to any gene: 10. The input for sequencing was PBMCs from the stem cell graft donor, taken from the stem cell graft. The chain recombines TRBV7-6 with TRBJ2-2; 8 bases are shared with TRBD1. The TCR was taken from a human donor who donated a stem cell graft to a child with acute lymphoblastic leukemia. CDR3 in DNA: TGTGCCAGCAGCTTTATGAAGGGGGGACAGGAGAACACCGGGGAGCTGTTTTTT. Protein product: CASSFMKGGQENTGELFF.